Presented here are 26 T cell receptor beta chains from one specimen sequenced in a study of blood T cells in healthy people across ages. Sample-barcoded 5' priming and a J-beta primer mix drove a second PCR of about 6 to 11 cycles. TCRdb used MiXCR to reprocess the 5' RACE reads, holding one entry per CDR3 protein. The sample carries fewer than 650,000 distinct CDR3 sequences, about 28% recorded once. Another study also made use of these data, one on T cells of mothers and their children.

Sequenced material: blood. Source of these receptors: a boy younger than 10 in good health.

This clonotype was counted only a few times. The chain carries TRBV12-3 or TRBV12-4 and TRBJ1-4, with TRBD1 matching 9 bases. The CDR3 runs 16 residues. Losses at the gene ends were 9 bases for V and 0 bases for J; bases not matched to a gene: 8. The CDR3 bases are TGTGCCAGTGGACAGGGGACACCAGCAACTAATGAAAAACTGTTTTTT. Amino acids: CASGQGTPATNEKLFF.

The table lists this clonotype with a few counts. This sequence joins TRBV2 and TRBJ2-7; 12 nucleotides match TRBD2. The V and J ends lost 1 base and 0 bases, in that order; junction bases with no gene match: 1. Germline assignment: CDR1 SNHLY and CDR2 FYNNEI. The length of the CDR3 is 16 residues. This chain's CDR3 is CASSEGTSGASYEQYF. The CDR3 DNA is TGTGCCAGCAGTGAAGGGACTAGCGGGGCCTCCTACGAGCAGTACTTC.

A few counts support this clonotype. The V and J genes are TRBV4-1 and TRBJ1-2; D gene ambiguous. The germline gives CDR1 MGHRA, CDR2 YSYEKL. CDR3 length: 13 amino acids. V was pared by 1 base and J by 6 bases, with 9 bases between. The CDR3 here is CASSQVGRDGYTF. CDR3 nucleotides: TGCGCCAGCAGCCAAGTAGGGCGCGATGGCTACACCTTC.

This clonotype has just a few counts. The rearrangement uses TRBV5-6 and TRBJ2-7; D is unclear. Trimming pared 1 base from V and 2 bases from J, leaving 13 bases between. CDR3 length equals 15 residues. The germline CDR1 and CDR2 sequences are SGHDT and YYEEEE. CDR3 region: CASSLIRTPTYEQYF. DNA of the CDR3: TGTGCCAGCAGCTTGATACGGACGCCTACCTACGAGCAGTACTTC. Full variable domain (remainder filled in from reference TRBV5-6 and TRBJ2-7): DAGVTQSPTHLIKTRGQQVTLRCSPKSGHDTVSWYQQALGQGPQFIFQYYEEEERQRGNFPDRFSGHQFPNYSSELNVNALLLGDSALYLCASSLIRTPTYEQYFGPGTRLTVT.

V and J are TRBV25-1 and TRBJ1-4, with D maybe TRBD1 (5 bases). Germline V lookup: CDR1 MGHDK, CDR2 SYGVNS. The CDR3 extends over 15 amino acids. V was shortened by 2 bases and J by 5 bases, with 12 bases between the two germline ends. The CDR3 region is CASSEVTKGNEKLFF. CDR3 in DNA: TGTGCCAGCAGTGAAGTAACGAAGGGGAATGAAAAACTGTTTTTT. Supplemented by reference TRBV25-1 and TRBJ1-4, the full variable domain reads EADIYQTPRYLVIGTGKKITLECSQTMGHDKMYWYQQDPGMELHLIHYSYGVNSTEKGDLSSESTVSRIRTEHFPLTLESARPSHTSQYLCASSEVTKGNEKLFFGSGTQLSVL.

This clonotype was counted ten times or more. The V gene is TRBV5-1, the J gene TRBJ2-4; no definite D call. Looked up from germline, CDR1 is SGHRS and CDR2 is YFSETQ. This CDR3 has 14 residues. Trimming left V 0 bases short and J 3 bases short, with 7 bases between. The CDR3 here is CASSLEGVKNIQYF. DNA of the CDR3: TGCGCCAGCAGCTTGGAGGGCGTCAAAAACATTCAGTACTTC.

The chain couples TRBV11-2 to TRBJ2-3; a possible D gene is TRBD2 (6 bases). This CDR3 contains 15 residues. Trimming pared 5 bases from V and 5 bases from J, leaving 17 bases between. Germline lookup yields CDR1 SGHAT and CDR2 FQNNGV. DNA of the CDR3: TGTGCCAGCAGCCCCAGAGGCGGGGTAAGAGATACGCAGTATTTT. This gives the protein CASSPRGGVRDTQYF. Full variable domain (outside the CDR3, taken from reference TRBV11-2 and TRBJ2-3): EAGVAQSPRYKIIEKRQSVAFWCNPISGHATLYWYQQILGQGPKLLIQFQNNGVVDDSQLPKDRFSAERLKGVDSTLKIQPAKLEDSAVYLCASSPRGGVRDTQYFGPGTRLTVL.

The chain couples TRBV7-9 to TRBJ1-1; possibly TRBD1 for D (6 bases). Per germline, CDR1 SEHNR and CDR2 FQNEAQ (reference sequence). The CDR3 has 14 residues. V was clipped by 6 bases and J by 0 bases, with 11 bases between them. The CDR3 is CASRNRELNTEAFF. The CDR3 nucleotides read TGTGCCAGCAGAAACAGGGAGTTGAACACTGAAGCTTTCTTT.

This clonotype turned up a few times. V is TRBV24-1 and J is TRBJ2-5, with 9 bases identical to TRBD1. Matching the DNA end better, TRBJ2-1 makes the J call doubtful. Germline CDR1 reads KGHDR; CDR2 reads SFDVKD. CDR3 length: 15 amino acids. The CDR3 coding sequence is TGTGCCACCAGCCCCGGGACAGGGAACAACAATGAGCAGTTCTTC. Translated: CATSPGTGNNNEQFF.

In its sample, this clonotype was seen a few times. V usage is TRBV20-1 and J usage is TRBJ2-5; D is possibly TRBD1 (8 bases). The ends were cut back, 1 base at V and 11 bases at J, with 17 bases in the middle. Looked up from germline, CDR1 is DFQATT and CDR2 is SNEGSKA (reference sequence). CDR3 length equals 13 residues. Written as DNA, the CDR3 is TGCAGTGCTAGAGGACAGGGGCGGCGGGAGCAGTACTTC. It encodes CSARGQGRREQYF.

The rearrangement uses TRBV6-5 and TRBJ2-5; D possibly corresponds to TRBD2 (7 bases). CDR3 length equals 13 residues. Trimming left V 8 bases short and J 5 bases short, with 15 bases between. Germline V gives CDR1 MNHEY, CDR2 SVGAGI. This chain's CDR3 is CASLRGPRETQYF. The CDR3 nucleotides read TGTGCCAGCCTGCGGGGGCCGAGGGAGACCCAGTACTTC.

This clonotype was seen repeatedly, ten times or more. V and J are TRBV7-9 and TRBJ2-5; D is possibly TRBD1 (5 bases). V was shortened by 1 base and J by 2 bases, with 8 bases between the two germline ends. This CDR3 is 14 amino acids long. Germline CDR1 reads SEHNR; CDR2 reads FQNEAQ (reference sequence). The CDR3 nucleotides are TGTGCCAGCAGCTTAGACAGGAGTCAAGAGACCCAGTACTTC. As protein: CASSLDRSQETQYF.

The chain uses TRBV6-2 or TRBV6-3 and TRBJ2-7, with 12 nucleotides matching TRBD2. Unmatched junction bases numbered 4, after V lost 8 bases and J lost 2 bases. Germline values: CDR1 MNHEY, CDR2 SVGEGT. CDR3 length equals 14 residues. The CDR3 nucleotides read TGTGCCAGCGGTCTAGCGGGAGGGACCTACGAGCAGTACTTC. Translating it yields CASGLAGGTYEQYF.

There are a few counts of this clonotype. The chain carries TRBV29-1 and TRBJ2-5; D remains unclear. The closer fit of TRBJ2-1 to the DNA end suggests the J call may be wrong. The germline V gene has CDR1 SQVTM and CDR2 ANQGSEA. There are 18 residues in the CDR3. The CDR3 sequence is CSVEGLVTARRVFNEQFF. In nucleotides, the CDR3 is TGCAGCGTTGAAGGGTTGGTGACTGCTCGCCGCGTCTTTAATGAGCAGTTCTTC.

The chain recombines TRBV5-1 with TRBJ2-1, with 7 positions matching TRBD1. This CDR3 comprises 15 residues. The germline CDR1 and CDR2 sequences are SGHRS and YFSETQ. Germline trimming cut 4 bases from V and 6 bases from J; bases unmatched to any gene: 10. CDR3 in amino acids: CASSMTGTAVNEQFF. The CDR3 bases are TGCGCCAGCAGCATGACCGGGACAGCGGTCAATGAGCAGTTCTTC.

The table lists this clonotype with a few counts. This rearrangement joins TRBV7-9 to TRBJ1-5; tentatively, D is TRBD1 (5 bases). V lost 1 base to trimming and J lost 4 bases, with 8 bases between them. The germline V gene encodes CDR1 SEHNR and CDR2 FQNEAQ (reference sequence). The CDR3 has 14 amino acids. DNA of the CDR3: TGTGCCAGCAGCTTAGGCGGGACGAATCAGCCCCAGCATTTT. It encodes CASSLGGTNQPQHF.

The table lists this clonotype with many counts. The chain joins TRBV3-1 to TRBJ2-7, with D hard to call. Germline-derived CDR1 and CDR2 are LGHDT and YNNKEL (reference sequence). The CDR3 spans 12 residues. The ends were cut back, 5 bases at V and 6 bases at J, with 11 bases in the middle. The CDR3 bases are TGTGCCAGCAGCATTACTACGGCCGAGCAGTACTTC. Its protein is CASSITTAEQYF.

This clonotype was seen more than once but under ten times. The junction shows a germline mismatch at one end, possibly a read error. The chain uses TRBV7-9 and TRBJ2-1; weak D call: TRBD2 (5 bases). This CDR3 has 13 residues. CDR1 and CDR2 (germline): SEHNR, FQNEAQ (reference sequence). The CDR3 sequence is CVSSLGLDNEQFF. For the CDR3, the DNA is TGTGTCAGCAGCTTAGGACTGGACAATGAGCAGTTCTTC.

The sample holds a few counts of this clonotype. The chain employs TRBV6-2 or TRBV6-3 and TRBJ2-4; D perhaps matches TRBD2 (5 bases). V was cut by 6 bases and J by 9 bases, with 9 bases left in between. Germline assignment: CDR1 MNHEY and CDR2 SVGEGT. The CDR3 covers 11 residues. For the CDR3, the DNA is TGTGCCAGCAGCACAGAGGGCATTCAGTACTTC. Protein: CASSTEGIQYF.

The chain links TRBV10-3 to TRBJ2-7, with a weak D call TRBD2 (5 bases). CDR3 length: 14 residues. The V gene lost 3 bases and the J gene lost 3 bases, with 12 bases spanning the gap. Germline V gene data show CDR1 as ENHRY and CDR2 as SYGVKD. The DNA of the CDR3 is TGTGCCATCAGTGAAGCGGCTAGCCGCTACGAGCAGTACTTC. Translation gives CAISEAASRYEQYF.

This chain connects TRBV7-6 to TRBJ1-1; 8 positions agree with TRBD1. V shed 5 bases, J shed 5 bases, and the junction held 7 bases outside the gene matches. The CDR3 contains 14 residues. Germline CDR1 reads SGHVS; CDR2 reads FNYEAQ. The CDR3 loop reads CASSTGTGGTEAFF. The CDR3 DNA follows: TGTGCCAGCAGCACCGGGACAGGAGGGACTGAAGCTTTCTTT.

The chain couples TRBV25-1 to TRBJ1-1; 7 nucleotides line up with TRBD1. The CDR3 extends over 16 amino acids. Losses at the gene ends were 0 bases for V and 1 base for J; bases not matched to a gene: 5. Germline values: CDR1 MGHDK, CDR2 SYGVNS. CDR3: CASSEYTRGKNTEAFF. In nucleotides, the CDR3 is TGTGCCAGCAGTGAATACACCAGGGGGAAGAACACTGAAGCTTTCTTT.

The CDR3, as DNA: TGTGCCAGCAGCTTACGGGACGGTGACTACGAGCAGTACTTC. Protein product: CASSLRDGDYEQYF. V usage is TRBV7-9 and J usage is TRBJ2-7, with D perhaps given as TRBD1 or TRBD2 (5 bases each). Trimming removed 2 bases at V and 3 bases at J, with 11 bases between. CDR1 is SEHNR, CDR2 FQNEAQ, per germline (reference sequence). The CDR3 is 14 amino acids.

This clonotype has only a few counts. This rearrangement joins TRBV20-1 to TRBJ2-5, with a tentative D call TRBD2 (5 bases). The V end lost 6 bases, the J end lost 0 bases, and 14 bases lay between the germline ends. Germline lookup yields CDR1 DFQATT and CDR2 SNEGSKA (reference sequence). The CDR3 length is 14 residues. CDR3 sequence reads: CSALPSGNQETQYF. The DNA of the CDR3 is TGCAGTGCCCTGCCCTCCGGGAACCAAGAGACCCAGTACTTC.

The chain employs TRBV18 and TRBJ2-6, with TRBD1 as a possible D gene (5 bases). The CDR3 length is 19 residues. Germline V gives CDR1 KGHSH, CDR2 LQKENI. Trimming cost V 1 base and J 0 bases, with 16 bases left between them. The CDR3 nucleotides read TGTGCCAGCTCACCACGCCCCAGGGCCCCGCCCTCTGGGGCCAACGTCCTGACTTTC. This encodes CASSPRPRAPPSGANVLTF.

This clonotype has just a few counts. The CDR3 region is CASSLGDRAAEKLFF. The CDR3, as DNA: TGTGCCAGCAGCTTAGGCGACAGGGCGGCTGAAAAACTGTTTTTT. The V gene is TRBV11-2, the J gene TRBJ1-4, with TRBD1 matching 7 bases. With 1 base clipped from V and 7 bases from J, the junction kept 6 bases outside the gene matches. Per the germline V gene, CDR1 is SGHAT and CDR2 is FQNNGV. This CDR3 spans 15 amino acids.